These 32 T cell receptor beta chains share one sample of origin, sequenced in a study of blood T cell repertoires in COVID-19. Assay: immunoSEQ multiplex PCR; the TCRdb copy retains only in-frame clones and omits some. The sample includes some 180,000 clones, 81% of them seen just once. The sequenced sample was peripheral blood. The receptor source for this set is an elderly woman with COVID-19, enrolled during active disease.

The rearrangement uses TRBV10-3 and TRBJ1-1; a possible D gene is TRBD1 (5 bases). Germline V lookup: CDR1 ENHRY, CDR2 SYGVKD. The CDR3 is 13 residues long. With 6 bases removed from V and 1 base from J, the gap between germline ends came to 9 bases. The DNA of the CDR3 is TGTGCCATCAGCGACAGCCAGAACACTGAAGCTTTCTTT. This sequence encodes CAISDSQNTEAFF.

This clone has a single count. CDR3 DNA sequence: TGTGCCAGCTCACCAAGGACAGGGGTCGGCGAGACCCAGTACTTC. It translates to CASSPRTGVGETQYF. The J gene is TRBJ2-5, the V gene TRBV18; 9 bases fit TRBD1. Germline V gene lookup returns CDR1 KGHSH and CDR2 LQKENI. The junction had 6 bases not matched to a gene; V was cut back by 2 bases and J by 5 bases. There are 15 residues in the CDR3. Based on the CDR3 plus reference TRBV18 and TRBJ2-5, the full variable domain is NAGVMQNPRHLVRRRGQEARLRCSPMKGHSHVYWYRQLPEEGLKFMVYLQKENIIDESGMPKERFSAEFPKEGPSILRIQQVVRGDSAAYFCASSPRTGVGETQYFGPGTRLLVL.

The chain links TRBV7-9 to TRBJ1-2; D is unresolved. Germline V gene data show CDR1 as SEHNR and CDR2 as FQNEAQ (reference sequence). This CDR3 comprises 12 residues. The germline V and J ends were trimmed by 11 bases and 4 bases, with 14 bases remaining between them. CDR3 residues: CASPPRGYGYTF. DNA of the CDR3: TGTGCCTCACCCCCTCGGGGCTATGGCTACACCTTC. Using reference TRBV7-9 and TRBJ1-2 for the parts outside the CDR3, the full variable domain is DTGVSQNPRHKITKRGQNVTFRCDPISEHNRLYWYRQTLGQGPEFLTYFQNEAQLEKSRLLSDRFSAERPKGSFSTLEIQRTEQGDSAMYLCASPPRGYGYTFGSGTRLTVV.

The CDR3 loop reads CATNRPGQGIWGYTF. CDR3 bases: TGTGCCACTAATCGTCCGGGACAGGGGATTTGGGGCTACACCTTC. V and J are TRBV2 and TRBJ1-2; the match to TRBD1 covers 10 bases. CDR1 and CDR2 (germline): SNHLY, FYNNEI. V was clipped by 10 bases and J by 8 bases; unmatched bases: 16. This CDR3 has 15 amino acids.

The sample holds a few counts of this clone. The chain carries TRBV7-2 and TRBJ1-2, with D perhaps matching TRBD1 (6 bases). V was shortened by 1 base and J by 8 bases, with 14 bases between the two germline ends. This CDR3 spans 14 amino acids. Germline CDR1 is SGHTA and CDR2 is FQGNSA. DNA for the CDR3: TGTGCCAGCAGCTTAGGGGTGGCAGGGGCGGGCTACACCTTC. Translation: CASSLGVAGAGYTF.

This sequence joins TRBV7-6 and TRBJ2-7, with TRBD1 matching over 10 bases. The V and J ends lost 5 bases and 7 bases, in that order; junction bases with no gene match: 11. The CDR3 runs 15 residues. Looked up from germline, CDR1 is SGHVS and CDR2 is FNYEAQ. The CDR3 region is CASSPRQGASSEQYF. CDR3 DNA sequence: TGTGCCAGCAGCCCGCGACAGGGGGCCTCGTCTGAGCAGTACTTC.

The V gene is TRBV11-1, the J gene TRBJ1-5; perhaps TRBD1 as D (6 bases). The CDR3 sequence is 16 residues long. Germline CDR1 SGHAT, CDR2 FQDESV (reference sequence). The V end lost 3 bases, the J end lost 3 bases, and 15 bases lay between the germline ends. The CDR3 loop reads CASSLSGQPFNQPQHF. The DNA for the CDR3 is TGTGCCAGCAGCTTGTCTGGACAGCCCTTCAATCAGCCCCAGCATTTT. Variable domain in full (rest from reference TRBV11-1 and TRBJ1-5): EAEVAQSPRYKITEKSQAVAFWCDPISGHATLYWYRQILGQGPELLVQFQDESVVDDSQLPKDRFSAERLKGVDSTLKIQPAELGDSAMYLCASSLSGQPFNQPQHFGDGTRLSIL.

V is TRBV5-1 and J is TRBJ2-7, with D possibly TRBD1 on 6 matching bases. The CDR3 loop spans 15 amino acids. V was pared by 0 bases and J by 3 bases, with 13 bases between. Germline CDR1 reads SGHRS; CDR2 reads YFSETQ. CDR3 coding DNA: TGCGCCAGCAGCTTGGCTTTGGCAGGGGTCTACGAGCAGTACTTC. This encodes CASSLALAGVYEQYF.

The V call is TRBV3-1 (or the pseudogene TRBV3-2), the J call TRBJ2-5; D possibly corresponds to TRBD2 (6 bases). The V end lost 3 bases, the J end lost 6 bases, and 14 bases lay between the germline ends. Germline V gene sequence: CDR1 LGHDT, CDR2 YNNKEL (reference sequence). The CDR3 totals 14 residues. Here the CDR3 reads CASSQGGSDKTQYF. CDR3 sequence (DNA): TGTGCCAGCAGCCAGGGGGGATCTGATAAGACCCAGTACTTC.

The chain carries TRBV29-1 and TRBJ2-2, with 13 positions matching TRBD2. There are 16 residues in the CDR3. Germline CDR1 is SQVTM and CDR2 is ANQGSEA. With 4 bases clipped from V and 7 bases from J, the junction kept 9 bases outside the gene matches. The CDR3 nucleotides read TGCAGCGTTGCGACACTAGCGGGAGGGATAATCGGGGAGCTGTTTTTT. It specifies CSVATLAGGIIGELFF.

The J gene is TRBJ1-1, the V gene TRBV10-3; D unclear. The CDR3 covers 13 residues. Trimming took 6 bases from V and 5 from J, leaving 13 bases between them. Germline V lookup: CDR1 ENHRY, CDR2 SYGVKD. The CDR3 nucleotides are TGTGCCATCAGGGCATCTGGGAGTACTGAAGCTTTCTTT. Protein product: CAIRASGSTEAFF.

The V and J genes are TRBV27 and TRBJ1-4; 8 nucleotides line up with TRBD1. The J segment lost 8 bases and the V segment lost 6 bases, leaving 8 bases of the junction unmatched. The CDR3 loop spans 14 amino acids. Germline loops: CDR1 MNHEY, CDR2 SMNVEV (reference sequence). CDR3 sequence: CASRPRTGSEKLFF. Written as DNA, the CDR3 is TGTGCCAGCAGACCCCGGACAGGGAGCGAAAAACTGTTTTTT. The full variable domain, with the rest looked up from reference TRBV27 and TRBJ1-4, is EAQVTQNPRYLITVTGKKLTVTCSQNMNHEYMSWYRQDPGLGLRQIYYSMNVEVTDKGDVPEGYKVSRKEKRNFPLILESPSPNQTSLYFCASRPRTGSEKLFFGSGTQLSVL.

This chain links TRBV25-1 with TRBJ2-5; possible D gene TRBD2, 5 bases. Germline CDR1 reads MGHDK; CDR2 reads SYGVNS. Trimming removed 2 bases from V and 1 base from J, with 14 bases in between. This CDR3 is built from 16 residues. The CDR3, as DNA: TGTGCCAGCAGTGAACGATCCAAAGGAGGCCAAGAGACCCAGTACTTC. This sequence encodes CASSERSKGGQETQYF. Drawing the rest from reference TRBV25-1 and TRBJ2-5, the complete variable domain is EADIYQTPRYLVIGTGKKITLECSQTMGHDKMYWYQQDPGMELHLIHYSYGVNSTEKGDLSSESTVSRIRTEHFPLTLESARPSHTSQYLCASSERSKGGQETQYFGPGTRLLVL.

Written as DNA, the CDR3 is TGCGCCAGCAGCCATGACCCTAGCGGGGGTACCTACGAGCAGTACTTC. It yields the protein CASSHDPSGGTYEQYF. The V call is TRBV4-1, the J call TRBJ2-7, with TRBD2 matching 10 bases. V shed 3 bases and J 2 bases; nucleotides not matched to a gene: 7. Germline lookup yields CDR1 MGHRA and CDR2 YSYEKL. This CDR3 has 16 residues.

The count of this clone is one. J is TRBJ1-5 and V is TRBV19; a weak D match, TRBD1 (5 bases). Germline V gene sequence: CDR1 LNHDA, CDR2 SQIVND (reference sequence). The CDR3 totals 17 residues. V was pared by 5 bases and J by 4 bases, with 21 bases between. This chain's CDR3 is CASSPWPGLELNQPQHF. The CDR3 region has the DNA TGTGCCAGTAGTCCATGGCCAGGGCTCGAATTAAATCAGCCCCAGCATTTT.

This clone was counted once. The chain combines TRBV7-2 with TRBJ2-5, with D tentatively TRBD1 (6 bases). V gave up 1 base and J gave up 5 bases, with 14 bases separating them. This CDR3 contains 15 residues. Germline V gene lookup returns CDR1 SGHTA and CDR2 FQGNSA. CDR3 amino acids: CASSLVSGAGETQYF. CDR3 sequence (DNA): TGTGCCAGCAGCTTAGTGTCAGGGGCAGGGGAGACCCAGTACTTC.

A few counts support this clone. The rearrangement links TRBV2 to TRBJ1-5, with no clear D. From germline, CDR1 is SNHLY and CDR2 FYNNEI. Trimming stripped 4 bases from V and 4 bases from J, with 11 bases between. This CDR3 spans 14 amino acids. CDR3 bases: TGTGCCAGCAGTGGGCTGGCGGGAAATCAGCCCCAGCATTTT. It translates to CASSGLAGNQPQHF. The entire variable domain, with the rest obtained from reference TRBV2 and TRBJ1-5, is as follows: EPEVTQTPSHQVTQMGQEVILRCVPISNHLYFYWYRQILGQKVEFLVSFYNNEISEKSEIFDDQFSVERPDGSNFTLKIRSTKLEDSAMYFCASSGLAGNQPQHFGDGTRLSIL.

This chain links TRBV2 with TRBJ1-2; possible D gene TRBD1, 5 bases. This CDR3 contains 13 residues. Germline-derived CDR1 and CDR2 are SNHLY and FYNNEI. Trimming removed 11 bases from V and 4 bases from J, with 17 bases in between. The CDR3 bases are TGTGCCGGTTCCCAGGGTGACGGCTATGGCTACACCTTC. This encodes CAGSQGDGYGYTF.

V and J are TRBV25-1 and TRBJ1-6; TRBD1 agrees at 9 bases. The V segment lost 9 bases and the J segment 10 bases; nucleotides outside the gene matches: 10. This CDR3 comprises 14 residues. Germline CDR1 and CDR2: MGHDK and SYGVNS. CDR3 nucleotides: TGTGCCAGTACCCCCGGGACAGGGAAATCACCCCTCCACTTT. Translated, it gives CASTPGTGKSPLHF.

V is TRBV28 and J is TRBJ1-2; weak D call: TRBD1 (5 bases). Deletions cut 2 bases from V and 4 bases from J, with 11 bases between. This CDR3 comprises 14 residues. Germline V gene sequence: CDR1 MDHEN, CDR2 SYDVKM. The CDR3 DNA reads TGTGCCAGCAGTTTACGCGGGGGTTTCTATGGCTACACCTTC. It codes for CASSLRGGFYGYTF.

For the CDR3, the DNA is TGTGCCAGCAGCGTAGGCGGGGATCTATACAATGAGCAGTTCTTC. This sequence encodes CASSVGGDLYNEQFF. The V call is TRBV9, the J call TRBJ2-1; maybe TRBD2 (6 bases). The CDR3 consists of 15 residues. V lost 0 bases to trimming and J lost 4 bases, with 11 bases between them. Germline values: CDR1 SGDLS, CDR2 YYNGEE.

The chain is built from TRBV6-2 or TRBV6-3 and TRBJ2-7; D perhaps matches TRBD2 (5 bases). Per germline, CDR1 MNHEY and CDR2 SVGEGT. V was trimmed by 2 bases and J by 3 bases, leaving 8 bases between them. CDR3 length: 13 amino acids. CDR3 bases: TGTGCCAGCAGTTACGTGAGGGTCTACGAGCAGTACTTC. This codes for CASSYVRVYEQYF.

The chain recombines TRBV5-4 with TRBJ2-4; TRBD2 aligns across 10 bases. Per germline, CDR1 SGHNT and CDR2 YYREEE (reference sequence). The CDR3 sequence is 18 residues long. The V segment lost 5 bases and the J segment 0 bases; nucleotides outside the gene matches: 11. For the CDR3, the DNA is TGTGCCAGCAGGGTTGTGGCTAGCGGGGGACTAGCCAAAAACATTCAGTACTTC. Protein product: CASRVVASGGLAKNIQYF.

The CDR3 sequence: CASSNRRKARTDTQYF. The CDR3 coding sequence is TGCGCCAGCAGCAACCGAAGAAAGGCGCGGACAGATACGCAGTATTTT. The chain uses TRBV5-1 and TRBJ2-3, with D hard to call. The CDR3 extends over 16 amino acids. V gave up 4 bases and J gave up 3 bases, with 18 bases separating them. Looked up from germline, CDR1 is SGHRS and CDR2 is YFSETQ.

This chain joins TRBV19 and TRBJ1-1; D might be TRBD1 (6 bases). The CDR3 has 15 residues. The V gene's germline CDR1 is LNHDA and CDR2 SQIVND (reference sequence). V dropped 9 bases and J dropped 5 bases, with 22 bases sitting between them. The CDR3 bases are TGTGCCAGCCGACCACTAACAGGGAGGGGAACTGAAGCTTTCTTT. Residues: CASRPLTGRGTEAFF.

This rearrangement joins TRBV2 to TRBJ2-5, with D maybe TRBD2 (5 bases). V dropped 0 bases and J dropped 7 bases, with 9 bases sitting between them. The CDR3 covers 13 residues. CDR1 and CDR2 from the germline V gene are SNHLY and FYNNEI. CDR3 sequence: CASSEADYRTQYF. Written as DNA, the CDR3 is TGTGCCAGCAGTGAAGCTGACTACCGGACCCAGTACTTC.

This clone has just a few counts. The rearrangement links TRBV5-1 to TRBJ1-5; the D is unclear. This CDR3 contains 15 residues. Trimming took 4 bases from V and 0 from J, leaving 11 bases between them. Germline V lookup: CDR1 SGHRS, CDR2 YFSETQ. CDR3 coding DNA: TGCGCCAGCAGCCGCACAGACGGTAGCAATCAGCCCCAGCATTTT. This sequence encodes CASSRTDGSNQPQHF.

The chain is built from TRBV7-2 and TRBJ2-4, with D unresolved. The germline gives CDR1 SGHTA, CDR2 FQGNSA. This CDR3 is built from 17 residues. The V gene lost 0 bases and the J gene lost 0 bases, with 12 bases spanning the gap. DNA of the CDR3: TGTGCCAGCAGCTTAGCGCTAGGAAGTATAGCCAAAAACATTCAGTACTTC. This codes for CASSLALGSIAKNIQYF. Full variable domain (missing parts from reference TRBV7-2 and TRBJ2-4): GAGVSQSPSNKVTEKGKDVELRCDPISGHTALYWYRQSLGQGLEFLIYFQGNSAPDKSGLPSDRFSAERTGGSVSTLTIQRTQQEDSAVYLCASSLALGSIAKNIQYFGAGTRLSVL.

The rearrangement joins TRBV5-1 to TRBJ2-3; 13 nucleotides match TRBD2. Germline CDR1 reads SGHRS; CDR2 reads YFSETQ. Unmatched junction bases numbered 11, after V lost 4 bases and J lost 0 bases. This CDR3 spans 19 amino acids. CDR3 bases: TGCGCCAGCAGCCGTATCGGACTAGCGGGAGTTTACAGCACAGATACGCAGTATTTT. Translated: CASSRIGLAGVYSTDTQYF. Supplemented by reference TRBV5-1 and TRBJ2-3, the full variable domain reads KAGVTQTPRYLIKTRGQQVTLSCSPISGHRSVSWYQQTPGQGLQFLFEYFSETQRNKGNFPGRFSGRQFSNSRSEMNVSTLELGDSALYLCASSRIGLAGVYSTDTQYFGPGTRLTVL.

Only one count was recorded for this clone. The chain employs TRBV20-1 and TRBJ1-2; 9 nucleotides match TRBD1. The CDR3 contains 11 residues. V shed 6 bases, J shed 7 bases, and the junction held 3 bases outside the gene matches. Germline-derived CDR1 and CDR2 are DFQATT and SNEGSKA (reference sequence). CDR3 sequence: CSATGGSGYTF. CDR3 DNA: TGCAGTGCCACAGGGGGCAGTGGCTACACCTTC.

In this sample, this clone turned up a few times. The chain links TRBV7-9 to TRBJ1-2; 9 bases are a match to TRBD1. Germline CDR1 is SEHNR and CDR2 is FQNEAQ (reference sequence). Unmatched junction bases numbered 10, after V lost 1 base and J lost 7 bases. This CDR3 comprises 16 residues. CDR3 protein: CASSLGDRDRVFGYTF. CDR3 DNA sequence: TGTGCCAGCAGCTTAGGGGATCGGGACAGGGTCTTTGGCTACACCTTC.

The rearrangement links TRBV11-2 to TRBJ1-2; 8 bases are a match to TRBD1. Losses at the gene ends were 3 bases for V and 4 bases for J; bases not matched to a gene: 13. Per the germline V gene, CDR1 is SGHAT and CDR2 is FQNNGV. CDR3 size: 17 residues. CDR3 in DNA: TGTGCCAGCAGCTTTGACCCGAACAGGGGGAGGGGCTATGGCTACACCTTC. This translates into CASSFDPNRGRGYGYTF. The full variable domain, in which reference TRBV11-2 and TRBJ1-2 provide the parts outside the CDR3, is EAGVAQSPRYKIIEKRQSVAFWCNPISGHATLYWYQQILGQGPKLLIQFQNNGVVDDSQLPKDRFSAERLKGVDSTLKIQPAKLEDSAVYLCASSFDPNRGRGYGYTFGSGTRLTVV.